The 10 T cell receptor beta chains listed next were all sequenced from one sample in a study of T cell responses to AZD1222 COVID-19 vaccine. Clones were read by immunoSEQ multiplex PCR, and TCRdb kept only the in-frame ones, dropping some. The sample lists just under 150,000 clones, roughly 90% occurring once. The source material was peripheral blood, sampled 28 days after the second AZD1222 dose. These receptors were collected from an adult who received the AZD1222 COVID-19 vaccine.

V usage is TRBV11-2 and J usage is TRBJ2-5; 7 nucleotides match TRBD2. The CDR3 spans 16 residues. Unmatched junction bases numbered 11, after V lost 0 bases and J lost 7 bases. Germline V lookup: CDR1 SGHAT, CDR2 FQNNGV. This CDR3 is CASSLDRAAGVGTQYF. The CDR3 DNA follows: TGTGCCAGCAGCTTAGATCGGGCGGCGGGGGTCGGGACCCAGTACTTC.

The table lists this clone with a count of one. The chain carries TRBV19 and TRBJ2-2; D is tentatively TRBD1 or TRBD2 (5 bases each). CDR1 and CDR2 (germline): LNHDA, SQIVND (reference sequence). This CDR3 contains 15 residues. V was pared by 6 bases and J by 4 bases, with 15 bases between. DNA for the CDR3: TGTGCCAGTAGACCCTTGACGGGGCCCACCGGGGAGCTGTTTTTT. Translated: CASRPLTGPTGELFF.

The chain has TRBV4-1 and TRBJ2-7; 14 nucleotides agree with TRBD2. J was trimmed by 1 base and V by 4 bases; bases with no gene match: 6. This CDR3 spans 17 amino acids. In germline, CDR1 is MGHRA, CDR2 YSYEKL. The CDR3 DNA reads as TGCGCCAGCAGCCGCATGGGGACTAGCGGGGGATCCTACGAGCAGTACTTC. Its protein product is CASSRMGTSGGSYEQYF.

This chain connects TRBV28 to TRBJ1-1; D remains ambiguous. With 1 base removed from V and 7 bases from J, the gap between germline ends came to 10 bases. This CDR3 is built from 13 residues. CDR1 MDHEN and CDR2 SYDVKM come from the germline V gene. This CDR3 is CASSLFLRDEAFF. For the CDR3, the DNA is TGTGCCAGCAGTTTATTCCTTCGGGATGAAGCTTTCTTT. The full variable domain, rest sourced from reference TRBV28 and TRBJ1-1, is DVKVTQSSRYLVKRTGEKVFLECVQDMDHENMFWYRQDPGLGLRLIYFSYDVKMKEKGDIPEGYSVSREKKERFSLILESASTNQTSMYLCASSLFLRDEAFFGQGTRLTVV.

This clone came up once. The J gene is TRBJ2-7, the V gene TRBV19; 8 bases match TRBD1. This CDR3 region has 14 residues. After removal of 7 bases from V and 3 bases from J, the junction contained 8 bases not matched to a gene. Germline CDR1 and CDR2: LNHDA and SQIVND (reference sequence). CDR3 coding DNA: TGTGCCAGTACCTCAGGGGGCAGCAGCTACGAGCAGTACTTC. This encodes CASTSGGSSYEQYF.

The CDR3 nucleotides are TGCAGCGTTTCTAATGAGCAGTTCTTC. It encodes CSVSNEQFF. The gene calls are TRBV29-1 and TRBJ2-1, with D uncertain. Germline V gives CDR1 SQVTM, CDR2 ANQGSEA. The CDR3 contains 9 residues. Trimming took off 5 bases at V and 7 bases at J, with 3 bases between the two ends.

The rearrangement joins TRBV6-5 to TRBJ1-6; no reliable D call. In germline, CDR1 is MNHEY, CDR2 SVGAGI. V was clipped by 6 bases and J by 2 bases, with 11 bases between them. The CDR3 spans 15 residues. The CDR3 DNA is TGTGCCAGCAGAAGAGGAGGTACCTATAATTCACCCCTCCACTTT. Its protein is CASRRGGTYNSPLHF.

The chain joins TRBV6-1 to TRBJ2-1; no clear D. CDR3 length equals 14 residues. Germline assignment: CDR1 MNHNS and CDR2 SASEGT. Trimming cost V 2 bases and J 6 bases, with 11 bases left between them. CDR3 protein: CASSESAHPNEQFF. The CDR3 coding sequence is TGTGCCAGCAGTGAATCGGCCCACCCCAATGAGCAGTTCTTC.

The chain is built from TRBV19 and TRBJ1-4; D is unresolved. Germline V lookup: CDR1 LNHDA, CDR2 SQIVND (reference sequence). The CDR3 covers 14 residues. With 7 bases removed from V and 3 bases from J, the gap between germline ends came to 12 bases. This chain's CDR3 is CASTRYGPNEKLFF. The CDR3 DNA reads TGTGCCAGTACTCGGTACGGGCCTAATGAAAAACTGTTTTTT.

The chain carries TRBV7-9 and TRBJ2-1; unclear D gene. Trimming pared 5 bases from V and 10 bases from J, leaving 18 bases between. The CDR3 covers 14 residues. The V gene's germline CDR1 is SEHNR and CDR2 FQNEAQ (reference sequence). The CDR3 DNA reads TGTGCCAGCAGCCTTGCCGGGCCTTCTGCCGAGCAGTTCTTC. This codes for CASSLAGPSAEQFF.